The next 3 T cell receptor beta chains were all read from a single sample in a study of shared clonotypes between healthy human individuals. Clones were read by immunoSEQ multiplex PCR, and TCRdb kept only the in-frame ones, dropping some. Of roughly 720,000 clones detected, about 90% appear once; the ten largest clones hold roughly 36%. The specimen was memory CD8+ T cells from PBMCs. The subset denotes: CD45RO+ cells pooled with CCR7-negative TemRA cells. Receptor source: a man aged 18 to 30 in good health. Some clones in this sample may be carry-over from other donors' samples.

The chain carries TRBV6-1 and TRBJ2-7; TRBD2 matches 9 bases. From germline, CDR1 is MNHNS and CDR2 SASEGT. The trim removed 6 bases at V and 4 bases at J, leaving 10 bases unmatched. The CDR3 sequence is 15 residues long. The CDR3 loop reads CASRGDSGSPYEQYF. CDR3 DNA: TGTGCCAGCAGGGGAGATAGCGGGAGCCCATACGAGCAGTACTTC.

The CDR3: CASSFRASGRGTDTQYF. In nucleotides, the CDR3 is TGTGCCAGCAGTTTTCGGGCTAGCGGTCGGGGCACAGATACGCAGTATTTT. This rearrangement joins TRBV27 to TRBJ2-3; 7 bases fit TRBD2. J lost 1 base, V lost 3 bases, and 10 bases had no gene match. The CDR3 extends over 17 amino acids. In germline, CDR1 is MNHEY, CDR2 SMNVEV (reference sequence).

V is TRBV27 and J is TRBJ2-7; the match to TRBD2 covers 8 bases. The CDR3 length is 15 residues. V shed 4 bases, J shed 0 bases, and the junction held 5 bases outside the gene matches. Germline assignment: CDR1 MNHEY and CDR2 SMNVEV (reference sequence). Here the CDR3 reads CASSSGTRPSYEQYF. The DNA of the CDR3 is TGTGCCAGCAGTTCCGGGACTAGACCCTCCTACGAGCAGTACTTC.